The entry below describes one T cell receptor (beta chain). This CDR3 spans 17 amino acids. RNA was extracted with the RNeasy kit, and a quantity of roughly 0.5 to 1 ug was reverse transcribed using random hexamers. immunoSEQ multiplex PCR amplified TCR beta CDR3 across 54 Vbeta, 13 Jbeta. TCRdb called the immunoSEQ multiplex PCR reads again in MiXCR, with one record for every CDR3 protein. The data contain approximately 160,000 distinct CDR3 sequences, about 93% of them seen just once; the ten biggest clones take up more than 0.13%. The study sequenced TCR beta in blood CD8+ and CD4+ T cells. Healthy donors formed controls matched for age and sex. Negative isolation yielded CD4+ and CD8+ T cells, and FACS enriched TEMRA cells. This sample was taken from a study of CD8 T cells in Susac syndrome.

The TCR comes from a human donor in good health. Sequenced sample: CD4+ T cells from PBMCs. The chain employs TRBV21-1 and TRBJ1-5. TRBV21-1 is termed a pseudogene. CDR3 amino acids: CASSIGDGRDRNQPQHF. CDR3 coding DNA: TGTGCCAGCAGCATAGGGGACGGGAGAGATCGCAATCAGCCCCAGCATTTT.